One and the same sample provided the 20 T cell receptor beta chains below, sequenced in a study of T cells in Graves' hyperthyroidism and ophthalmopathy. Amplified TCR beta CDR3 regions derived from RNA transcripts. A first-round RT-PCR of the TCR CDR3 used the HTBI primer set. One entry per CDR3 protein, called by TCRdb with MiXCR from the multiplex PCR reads. The sample lists some 570,000 distinct CDR3 sequences, about a sixth seen once, with roughly 18% in the top ten. Material for sequencing was blood. The receptors were sampled from a woman aged 18 to 35 with Graves' ophthalmopathy.

Regarding this clonotype: The junction departs from germline at one end; a sequencing error may be responsible. The chain combines TRBV12-3 or TRBV12-4 with TRBJ1-3; 7 bases agree with TRBD1. CDR3 length: 17 amino acids. The CDR3 nucleotides read TGTGCCAGCAGTTTAGGAAGGGGGCTCAACTCTGGAGACACCATATATTTT. Translating gives CASSLGRGLNSGDTIYF.

The sample holds a few counts of this clonotype. The rearrangement links TRBV20-1 to TRBJ1-2; D possibly corresponds to TRBD1 (6 bases). The CDR3 has 13 amino acids. Per germline, CDR1 DFQATT and CDR2 SNEGSKA (reference sequence). Trimming removed 5 bases at V and 7 bases at J, with 17 bases between. As DNA, the CDR3 is TGCAGTGCTCCATGGACAGCTCGGGGTGGCTACACCTTC. Protein: CSAPWTARGGYTF.

The chain has TRBV9 and TRBJ2-3, with 8 bases aligning to TRBD2. Losses at the gene ends were 2 bases for V and 1 base for J; bases not matched to a gene: 6. This CDR3 comprises 16 residues. Germline assignment: CDR1 SGDLS and CDR2 YYNGEE. The CDR3 spells CASSVWRGAGTDTQYF. The CDR3 nucleotides read TGTGCCAGCAGCGTCTGGCGGGGGGCGGGCACAGATACGCAGTATTTT.

In this sample, this clonotype turned up a few times. The chain recombines TRBV7-9 with TRBJ2-7, with 7 bases matching TRBD1. The CDR3 spans 15 residues. The germline V gene encodes CDR1 SEHNR and CDR2 FQNEAQ (reference sequence). V dropped 5 bases and J dropped 0; count of bases not matched to a gene: 7. CDR3 nucleotides: TGTGCCAGCAGCGCCGGGACAGACGTCTCCTACGAGCAGTACTTC. It codes for CASSAGTDVSYEQYF.

For the CDR3, the DNA is TGTGCCAGCAGCCCACAGGGGACTTTGAACACCGGGGAGCTGTTTTTT. This sequence encodes CASSPQGTLNTGELFF. This chain joins TRBV7-9 and TRBJ2-2; a weak D match, TRBD1 (7 bases). CDR3 length: 16 residues. The V end lost 5 bases, the J end lost 1 base, and 14 bases lay between the germline ends. Per the germline V gene, CDR1 is SEHNR and CDR2 is FQNEAQ (reference sequence).

The V call is TRBV29-1, the J call TRBJ1-2; D is ambiguous. Germline V lookup: CDR1 SQVTM, CDR2 ANQGSEA. V lost 3 bases to trimming and J lost 11 bases, with 16 bases between them. This CDR3 is built from 12 residues. CDR3 protein: CSVDQGPSGYTF. The CDR3 DNA follows: TGCAGCGTTGACCAAGGACCAAGCGGTTACACCTTC.

This clonotype occurred a few times. The chain uses TRBV4-2 and TRBJ1-2; D remains ambiguous. The germline V gene has CDR1 LGHNA and CDR2 YNFKEQ. V lost 3 bases, J lost 8 bases, and 19 bases lay in between. CDR3 size: 15 residues. The CDR3 loop is CASSQEGSPEFGYTF. In DNA form, the CDR3 reads TGTGCCAGCAGCCAGGAAGGGTCGCCCGAATTCGGCTACACCTTC.

This clonotype was counted at least ten times. The rearrangement uses TRBV28 and TRBJ2-7; D call uncertain. CDR3 length: 14 residues. Germline CDR1 reads MDHEN; CDR2 reads SYDVKM. V lost 6 bases, J lost 2 bases, and 14 bases lay in between. Here the CDR3 DNA reads TGTGCCAGCAGCCCAAATTCGCCAACCTACGAGCAGTACTTC. This translates into CASSPNSPTYEQYF.

This clonotype was detected ten times or more. The chain employs TRBV6-1 and TRBJ2-3; unclear D gene. V lost 4 bases to trimming and J lost 4 bases, with 9 bases between them. CDR1 is MNHNS and CDR2 is SASEGT in the germline V gene. CDR3 length equals 13 residues. Here the CDR3 DNA reads TGTGCCAGCAGTGTAATGAGTTCAGATACGCAGTATTTT. This translates into CASSVMSSDTQYF.

This clonotype has ten or more counts. This sequence joins TRBV28 and TRBJ2-2; D gene uncertain. CDR3 length equals 15 residues. From germline, CDR1 is MDHEN and CDR2 SYDVKM. V lost 5 bases, J lost 0 bases, and 10 bases lay in between. The CDR3 here is CASSPDAPNTGELFF. The CDR3 DNA follows: TGTGCCAGCAGTCCGGACGCACCGAACACCGGGGAGCTGTTTTTT.

This clonotype was seen at least ten times. The gene calls are TRBV4-1 and TRBJ2-3; D is tentatively TRBD1 or TRBD2 (5 bases each). The CDR3 totals 14 residues. V was clipped by 5 bases and J by 4 bases, with 13 bases between them. Germline CDR1 is MGHRA and CDR2 is YSYEKL. CDR3 nucleotides: TGCGCCAGCAGCACTGGGACCGTCTCAGATACGCAGTATTTT. Amino acid sequence: CASSTGTVSDTQYF.

With respect to this clonotype: A read error may explain this, as a much larger clone is one base away. This sequence joins TRBV12-3 or TRBV12-4 and TRBJ1-4; TRBD1 might be the D (5 bases). This CDR3 is 14 amino acids long. Trimming left V 8 bases short and J 9 bases short, with 19 bases between. The DNA of the CDR3 is TGTGCCAGCGGTGGGGCGAGGATCTATAAAAAACTGTTTTTT. It specifies CASGGARIYKKLFF.

There are a few counts of this clonotype. The chain couples TRBV11-3 to TRBJ2-5; TRBD2 matches 14 bases. The germline CDR1 and CDR2 sequences are SGHNT and YENEEA. The ends lost 2 bases at V and 7 bases at J; junction bases unmatched: 3. This CDR3 region has 15 residues. CDR3 nucleotides: TGTGCCAGCAGCTTACAGACTAGCGGGGGGGTGACCCAGTACTTC. It specifies CASSLQTSGGVTQYF.

In the case of this clonotype: At one end, the junction sequence differs from germline, possibly due to a read error. The V call is TRBV28, the J call TRBJ2-2, with D possibly being TRBD1 or TRBD2 (6 bases each). CDR3 size: 15 residues. From germline, CDR1 is MDHEN and CDR2 SYDVKM. In DNA form, the CDR3 reads TGTGCCAGCAGTAACCAAGGGACATACACCGGGGGGCTGTTTTTT. Its translation is CASSNQGTYTGGLFF.

A note on this clonotype: This may come from a read error, since a much larger clone is one base off. This sequence joins TRBV12-3 or TRBV12-4 and TRBJ2-2; D not certain. Trimming left V 1 base short and J 13 bases short, with 10 bases between. The CDR3 runs to 12 residues. CDR3 region: CASSLVGKGLFF. The CDR3 region has the DNA TGTGCCAGCAGTTTAGTCGGAAAAGGGCTGTTTTTT.

This clonotype showed up just a few times. The chain joins TRBV5-1 to TRBJ1-1; D might be TRBD1 (6 bases). V was trimmed by 2 bases and J by 4 bases, leaving 15 bases between them. CDR1 SGHRS and CDR2 YFSETQ come from the germline V gene. This CDR3 has 15 amino acids. The CDR3 region is CASSLGGRESTEAFF. In nucleotides, the CDR3 is TGCGCCAGCAGCTTAGGGGGGAGAGAGAGCACTGAAGCTTTCTTT.

This clonotype was picked up many times. The gene calls are TRBV12-3 or TRBV12-4 and TRBJ2-7; TRBD2 matches 9 bases. The V and J ends lost 4 bases and 4 bases, in that order; junction bases with no gene match: 8. The CDR3 consists of 15 residues. In nucleotides, the CDR3 is TGTGCCAGCAGTTGGGGCGGGGGGGCTGTATACGAGCAGTACTTC. Protein sequence: CASSWGGGAVYEQYF.

In its sample, this clonotype was seen a few times. The chain recombines TRBV19 with TRBJ1-4, with 7 positions matching TRBD1. The CDR3 is made up of 16 amino acids. Germline V gene data show CDR1 as LNHDA and CDR2 as SQIVND (reference sequence). V trimming: 5 bases; J trimming: 8 bases; junction bases outside the gene matches: 14. The CDR3: CASSPASDRMEEKLFF. CDR3 in DNA: TGTGCCAGTAGTCCAGCCTCGGACAGGATGGAGGAAAAACTGTTTTTT.

This clonotype was seen repeatedly, ten times or more. J is TRBJ2-7 and V is TRBV2; D ambiguous. The germline gives CDR1 SNHLY, CDR2 FYNNEI. The V and J ends lost 6 bases and 3 bases respectively, with 6 bases between them. This CDR3 has 11 residues. The CDR3 loop reads CASRENYEQYF. The DNA of the CDR3 is TGTGCCAGCAGGGAAAACTACGAGCAGTACTTC. Looking up the rest from reference TRBV2 and TRBJ2-7 gives the full variable domain: EPEVTQTPSHQVTQMGQEVILRCVPISNHLYFYWYRQILGQKVEFLVSFYNNEISEKSEIFDDQFSVERPDGSNFTLKIRSTKLEDSAMYFCASRENYEQYFGPGTRLTVT.

This clonotype was detected many times. The chain couples TRBV28 to TRBJ2-1, with a possible D match to TRBD2 (6 bases). CDR3 size: 12 residues. V dropped 3 bases and J dropped 10 bases, with 10 bases sitting between them. In germline, CDR1 is MDHEN, CDR2 SYDVKM. The CDR3 DNA follows: TGTGCCAGCAGTTTCCCGGGACTCGAGCAGTTCTTC. This translates into CASSFPGLEQFF.